This TCR beta chain was sequenced during a study of PD-1 blockade in classical Hodgkin lymphoma. Background on the study: Every 2 weeks, patients had 3 mg/kg nivolumab intravenously.

The protocol was immunoSEQ multiplex PCR, while the TCRdb copy is restricted to in-frame clones and leaves out a portion. The table has about 64,000 clones, about 89% seen once. Stated time point: cycle 4 day 1 (C4D1), after more than 5 weeks of nivolumab. Every patient experienced relapse after autologous stem cell transplantation, and brentuximab vedotin exposure varied. As to this clone: What it binds is unknown.

Study-level findings and limits: Unlike CD8+ TCR diversity, which did not rise significantly by C4D1, CD4+ TCR diversity did. With respect to the repertoire differences, their causes, possibly disease activity or prior therapy, remain undefined. Baseline diversity resembling that of newly diagnosed patients was seen in complete responders.

CDR3 length: 17 residues. Germline-derived CDR1 and CDR2 are MDHEN and SYDVKM. The trim removed 3 bases at V and 2 bases at J, leaving 8 bases unmatched. The chain combines TRBV28 with TRBJ2-7, with 12 bases fitting TRBD2. This clonotype was obtained from a human donor with classical Hodgkin lymphoma. The sample here was peripheral blood mononuclear cells (PBMCs), taken before the fourth cycle of nivolumab. The CDR3: CASSLPLPSGGAYEQYF. The CDR3 DNA reads as TGTGCCAGCAGTTTGCCGCTCCCTAGCGGGGGGGCCTACGAGCAGTACTTC.